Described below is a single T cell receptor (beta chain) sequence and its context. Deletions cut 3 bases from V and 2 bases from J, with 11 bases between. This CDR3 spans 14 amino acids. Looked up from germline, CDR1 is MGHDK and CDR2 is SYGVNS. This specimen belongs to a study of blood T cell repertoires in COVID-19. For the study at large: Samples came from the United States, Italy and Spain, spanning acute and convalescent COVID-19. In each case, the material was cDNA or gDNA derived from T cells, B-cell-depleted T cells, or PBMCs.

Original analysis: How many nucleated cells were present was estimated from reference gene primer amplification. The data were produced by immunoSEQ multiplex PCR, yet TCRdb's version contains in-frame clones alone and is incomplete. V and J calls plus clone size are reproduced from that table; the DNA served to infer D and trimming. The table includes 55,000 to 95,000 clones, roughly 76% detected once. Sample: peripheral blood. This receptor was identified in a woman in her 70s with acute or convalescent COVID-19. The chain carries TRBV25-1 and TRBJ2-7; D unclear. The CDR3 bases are TGTGCCAGCAGTGAGGCTCGCTTTCCCTACGAGCAGTACTTC. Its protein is CASSEARFPYEQYF.